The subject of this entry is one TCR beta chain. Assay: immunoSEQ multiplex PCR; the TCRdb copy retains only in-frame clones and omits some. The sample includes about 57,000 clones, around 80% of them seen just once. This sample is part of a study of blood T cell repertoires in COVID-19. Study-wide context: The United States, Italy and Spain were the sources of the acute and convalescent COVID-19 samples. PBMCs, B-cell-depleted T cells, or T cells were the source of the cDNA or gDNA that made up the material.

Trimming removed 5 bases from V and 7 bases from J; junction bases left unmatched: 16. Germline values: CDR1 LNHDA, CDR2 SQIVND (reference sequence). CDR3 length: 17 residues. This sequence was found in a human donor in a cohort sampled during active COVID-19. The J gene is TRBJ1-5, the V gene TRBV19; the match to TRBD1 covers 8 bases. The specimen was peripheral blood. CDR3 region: CASSLPIRTGTRQPQHF. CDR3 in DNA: TGTGCCAGTAGTTTGCCCATACGGACAGGGACGAGGCAGCCCCAGCATTTT.